This TCR beta chain was recovered during a study of response to subunit inactivated influenza vaccine. Study observations and caveats: Seasonal influenza vaccination, on each occasion, was suggested by the authors to recruit few new T cells.

This clonotype was detected many times. The antigen is not known. This CDR3 has 14 amino acids. Germline V gene data show CDR1 as SQVTM and CDR2 as ANQGSEA. Trimming at V came to 4 bases and at J to 12 bases, leaving 11 bases not matched to a gene. TCRdb fed the RT-PCR reads into MiXCR, producing one record per CDR3 protein. The sample holds about 700,000 distinct CDR3 sequences, about 15% seen once. This receptor was obtained from a man aged 45-65 years who received an inactivated influenza vaccine. Sequenced material: PBMCs from blood, taken around 15 days before vaccination. The rearrangement joins TRBV29-1 to TRBJ2-1; 11 bases line up with TRBD2. The CDR3 protein is CSVVNPIAGGPQFF. CDR3 DNA sequence: TGCAGCGTTGTTAACCCAATAGCGGGGGGGCCGCAGTTCTTC.